This T cell receptor (beta chain) originates from a study of neurological immune-mediated disorders. V gave up 1 base and J gave up 8 bases, with 15 bases separating them. Germline V lookup: CDR1 DFQATT, CDR2 SNEGSKA (reference sequence). This CDR3 is 14 amino acids long. In its sample, this clonotype was seen many times. One entry per CDR3 protein, called by TCRdb with MiXCR from the 5' RACE reads. The data show around 29,000 distinct CDR3 sequences, about 12% seen once. The sequence derives from a woman aged 60-70 years in good health. This chain links TRBV20-1 with TRBJ1-5; unclear D gene. The sample comprised PBMCs. CDR3 residues: CSARVGPPGEPQHF. The CDR3 nucleotides read TGCAGTGCTAGAGTAGGACCTCCGGGTGAGCCCCAGCATTTT.